The 30 T cell receptor beta chains below all came from one sample that was sequenced in a study of blood T cell repertoires in COVID-19. Assay used: immunoSEQ multiplex PCR; TCRdb lists only in-frame clones, some missing. Of about 140,000 clones listed, around 90% are singletons. The sample consisted of peripheral blood. The receptors were sampled from a woman aged 60 to 75 with acute or convalescent COVID-19.

The chain links TRBV27 to TRBJ2-3; the D gene is possibly TRBD1 (6 bases). The CDR3 is made up of 15 amino acids. The V and J ends lost 3 bases and 3 bases respectively, with 13 bases between them. Germline V gene sequence: CDR1 MNHEY, CDR2 SMNVEV (reference sequence). In DNA form, the CDR3 reads TGTGCCAGCAGTTTGGCGGCAGGGGTGACAGATACGCAGTATTTT. Its protein product is CASSLAAGVTDTQYF.

The DNA for the CDR3 is TGTGCCAGCAGCTTCAGTCGAGGTTTTGATGCTGGCTACACCTTC. This codes for CASSFSRGFDAGYTF. The J gene is TRBJ1-2, the V gene TRBV11-2, with D unresolved. Germline-derived CDR1 and CDR2 are SGHAT and FQNNGV. This CDR3 has 15 residues. Deletions cut 3 bases from V and 7 bases from J, with 18 bases between.

The CDR3 here is CASSLSGTDHTGGVYEQYF. The CDR3 bases are TGTGCCAGCAGCTTGTCCGGGACAGACCATACAGGGGGAGTGTACGAGCAGTACTTC. The chain joins TRBV5-8 to TRBJ2-7; 8 bases match TRBD1. V was pared by 1 base and J by 4 bases, with 19 bases of the junction left unmatched. Germline-derived CDR1 and CDR2 are SGHTS and YDEGEE. This CDR3 spans 19 amino acids.

The J gene is TRBJ1-2, the V gene TRBV5-4; 7 positions match TRBD1. The CDR3 runs 15 residues. Germline lookup yields CDR1 SGHNT and CDR2 YYREEE (reference sequence). V was pared by 4 bases and J by 8 bases, with 14 bases of the junction left unmatched. The CDR3 DNA follows: TGTGCCAGCAGCCCCGCCCTGACAGGGTTTGAGGGCTACACCTTC. Encoded protein: CASSPALTGFEGYTF. Complete variable domain (other parts from reference TRBV5-4 and TRBJ1-2): ETGVTQSPTHLIKTRGQQVTLRCSSQSGHNTVSWYQQALGQGPQFIFQYYREEENGRGNFPPRFSGLQFPNYSSELNVNALELDDSALYLCASSPALTGFEGYTFGSGTRLTVV.

The CDR3 DNA reads TGCAGCGTTGGGGGACTAGCGGGGGGCTACGAGCAGTACTTC. Protein sequence: CSVGGLAGGYEQYF. The gene calls are TRBV29-1 and TRBJ2-7; TRBD2 aligns across 15 bases. The CDR3 loop spans 14 amino acids. Germline V lookup: CDR1 SQVTM, CDR2 ANQGSEA. V lost 4 bases and J lost 3; bases outside the gene matches: 1.

CDR3 sequence: CATSEEYNEQFF. The CDR3 DNA follows: TGTGCCACAAGTGAGGAGTACAATGAGCAGTTCTTC. The chain couples TRBV12-3 or TRBV12-4 to TRBJ2-1, with no clear D. Trimming removed 10 bases at V and 4 bases at J, with 11 bases between. This CDR3 has 12 amino acids.

The chain links TRBV6-5 to TRBJ2-7; 7 nucleotides agree with TRBD1. Germline V CDR1 and CDR2: MNHEY, SVGAGI. J lost 1 base, V lost 5 bases, and 5 bases had no gene match. This CDR3 contains 14 residues. The CDR3 reads CASSPGQNSYEQYF. CDR3 DNA sequence: TGTGCCAGCAGTCCGGGACAGAATTCCTACGAGCAGTACTTC.

The rearrangement joins TRBV7-2 to TRBJ2-1; 8 nucleotides agree with TRBD1. The CDR3 is 16 amino acids. Germline CDR1 and CDR2: SGHTA and FQGNSA. V lost 0 bases to trimming and J lost 2 bases; unmatched junction nucleotides: 3. CDR3 loop: CASSLAGTGAYNEQFF. CDR3 nucleotide sequence: TGTGCCAGCAGCTTAGCCGGGACAGGTGCCTACAATGAGCAGTTCTTC.

The rearrangement uses TRBV10-3 and TRBJ2-7; 8 bases are a match to TRBD1. This CDR3 has 14 residues. Germline CDR1 ENHRY, CDR2 SYGVKD. The junction had 9 bases not matched to a gene; V was cut back by 6 bases and J by 5 bases. CDR3 loop: CAIRGTGTANEQYF. CDR3 DNA sequence: TGTGCCATCAGGGGGACAGGTACGGCCAACGAGCAGTACTTC.

The CDR3 coding sequence is TGTGCCAGCTCACCAAACACAGCTCTTTCCTACAATGAGCAGTTCTTC. Its protein product is CASSPNTALSYNEQFF. The V gene is TRBV18, the J gene TRBJ2-1; D uncertain. The CDR3 covers 16 residues. Trimming stripped 2 bases from V and 1 base from J, with 12 bases between. Germline loops: CDR1 KGHSH, CDR2 LQKENI.

V gene TRBV3-1 (or the pseudogene TRBV3-2) combines with J gene TRBJ1-1; 7 bases line up with TRBD1. The length of the CDR3 is 17 residues. The V gene's germline CDR1 is LGHDT and CDR2 YNNKEL (reference sequence). Trimming at V came to 1 base and at J to 2 bases, leaving 10 bases not matched to a gene. The CDR3 reads CASSQGSPTGLNTEAFF. The CDR3 DNA is TGTGCCAGCAGCCAAGGATCTCCGACAGGGCTTAACACTGAAGCTTTCTTT.

The J gene is TRBJ2-3, the V gene TRBV30; TRBD2 aligns across 11 bases. Germline CDR1 is GTSNPN and CDR2 is SVGIG (reference sequence). The ends lost 4 bases at V and 5 bases at J; junction bases unmatched: 5. CDR3 length: 14 residues. This CDR3 is CAWNRLAGGDTQYF. The CDR3 bases are TGTGCCTGGAATAGGCTAGCGGGGGGAGATACGCAGTATTTT. The full variable domain, with the rest looked up from reference TRBV30 and TRBJ2-3, is SQTIHQWPATLVQPVGSPLSLECTVEGTSNPNLYWYRQAAGRGLQLLFYSVGIGQISSEVPQNLSASRPQDRQFILSSKKLLLSDSGFYLCAWNRLAGGDTQYFGPGTRLTVL.

A remark on this clone: Other DNA sequences in the same sample also yield this CDR3. The chain is built from TRBV27 and TRBJ1-5; a possible D gene is TRBD1 (6 bases). CDR3 length equals 12 residues. Per germline, CDR1 MNHEY and CDR2 SMNVEV (reference sequence). The germline V and J ends were trimmed by 2 bases and 7 bases, with 6 bases remaining between them. CDR3 protein: CASSLRGQPQHF. CDR3 DNA: TGTGCCAGCAGTTTAAGGGGGCAGCCCCAGCATTTT.

The rearrangement links TRBV6-1 to TRBJ2-5, with D maybe TRBD2 (7 bases). Trimming took 3 bases from V and 4 from J, leaving 24 bases between them. Germline assignment: CDR1 MNHNS and CDR2 SASEGT. CDR3 length equals 18 residues. The CDR3 reads CASSDRARRGRDPETQYF. The CDR3 region has the DNA TGTGCCAGCAGTGATAGGGCGAGGCGGGGGCGCGATCCAGAGACCCAGTACTTC.

The V gene is TRBV29-1, the J gene TRBJ1-1; D remains ambiguous. The CDR3 contains 11 residues. Germline loops: CDR1 SQVTM, CDR2 ANQGSEA. The V end was cut by 5 bases, the J end by 1 base, with 5 bases between. CDR3 protein: CSVPGNTEAFF. The CDR3, as DNA: TGCAGCGTTCCAGGGAACACTGAAGCTTTCTTT.

DNA of the CDR3: TGTGCCAGTAGCATGACAGGGGTTTCATCCTACGAGCAGTACTTC. Its protein product is CASSMTGVSSYEQYF. This sequence joins TRBV19 and TRBJ2-7, with 8 bases aligning to TRBD1. V lost 6 bases to trimming and J lost 1 base; unmatched junction nucleotides: 8. This CDR3 is built from 15 residues. Per germline, CDR1 LNHDA and CDR2 SQIVND (reference sequence).

The chain uses TRBV6-5 and TRBJ1-1, with 9 bases identical to TRBD1. J gave up 1 base and V 6 bases, and 3 bases lay outside the gene matches. The germline gives CDR1 MNHEY, CDR2 SVGAGI. This CDR3 has 14 residues. The CDR3 DNA is TGTGCCAGCAGGAGACAGGGGGGGAACACTGAAGCTTTCTTT. Its protein product is CASRRQGGNTEAFF.

The chain recombines TRBV6-4 with TRBJ1-1; D is perhaps TRBD1 (6 bases). There are 13 residues in the CDR3. The V gene's germline CDR1 is MRHNA and CDR2 SNTAGT. Trimming took 6 bases from V and 1 from J, leaving 9 bases between them. For the CDR3, the DNA is TGTGCCAGCAGGTACAGGGAGAACACTGAAGCTTTCTTT. Protein: CASRYRENTEAFF.

This chain links TRBV19 with TRBJ1-4; 7 nucleotides align to TRBD1. CDR1 and CDR2 from the germline V gene are LNHDA and SQIVND (reference sequence). The CDR3 runs to 13 residues. Trimming took 9 bases from V and 4 from J; bases not matched to a gene: 5. CDR3 nucleotides: TGTGCCAGCGCCGGGACAGATAATGAAAAACTGTTTTTT. The encoded protein is CASAGTDNEKLFF.

The chain recombines TRBV7-2 with TRBJ2-5, with TRBD1 as a possible D gene (7 bases). Germline CDR1 reads SGHTA; CDR2 reads FQGNSA. The V end lost 5 bases, the J end lost 5 bases, and 15 bases lay between the germline ends. CDR3 length: 14 amino acids. The CDR3 DNA sequence: TGTGCCAGCAGCCGCCGGGACAGCGGGGAGACCCAGTACTTC. This codes for CASSRRDSGETQYF.

The chain links TRBV5-6 to TRBJ2-7; D gene unclear. The CDR3 totals 17 residues. In germline, CDR1 is SGHDT, CDR2 YYEEEE. V shed 7 bases and J shed 2 bases, with 25 bases lying between them. CDR3 DNA sequence: TGTGCCAGCCGCAGAAGACCGGCCCCGCGGCCAACCTACGAGCAGTACTTC. As protein: CASRRRPAPRPTYEQYF. Full variable domain (missing parts from reference TRBV5-6 and TRBJ2-7): DAGVTQSPTHLIKTRGQQVTLRCSPKSGHDTVSWYQQALGQGPQFIFQYYEEEERQRGNFPDRFSGHQFPNYSSELNVNALLLGDSALYLCASRRRPAPRPTYEQYFGPGTRLTVT.

The chain is built from TRBV6-2 or TRBV6-3 and TRBJ1-1, with 7 bases lining up with TRBD1. This CDR3 has 16 amino acids. Germline CDR1 MNHEY, CDR2 SVGEGT. Trimming took 2 bases from V and 3 from J; bases not matched to a gene: 9. The CDR3 reads CASSYVRGGADTEAFF. CDR3 DNA: TGTGCCAGCAGTTACGTGAGAGGGGGCGCGGACACTGAAGCTTTCTTT.

The gene calls are TRBV18 and TRBJ2-2; D gene ambiguous. Trimming removed 1 base from V and 0 bases from J, with 15 bases in between. Germline V lookup: CDR1 KGHSH, CDR2 LQKENI. This CDR3 spans 18 amino acids. The CDR3 loop reads CASSPRSGSNSNTGELFF. In DNA form, the CDR3 reads TGTGCCAGCTCACCACGATCCGGGTCAAACTCGAACACCGGGGAGCTGTTTTTT.

The CDR3 DNA sequence: TGCGCCAGCAGCACGGGTGGTGCGGCTAATGAAAAACTGTTTTTT. Its protein is CASSTGGAANEKLFF. This chain connects TRBV5-1 to TRBJ1-4; unclear D gene. V was shortened by 4 bases and J by 3 bases, with 13 bases between the two germline ends. The CDR3 length is 15 residues. Germline-derived CDR1 and CDR2 are SGHRS and YFSETQ.

The chain uses TRBV5-4 and TRBJ2-1; possibly TRBD2 for D (7 bases). The V gene's germline CDR1 is SGHNT and CDR2 YYREEE (reference sequence). CDR3 length: 15 residues. Trimming cost V 1 base and J 4 bases, with 12 bases left between them. The CDR3 sequence is CASSLMAGAYNEQFF. The CDR3 bases are TGTGCCAGCAGCTTGATGGCGGGGGCTTACAATGAGCAGTTCTTC.

This sequence joins TRBV10-3 and TRBJ2-1; D call uncertain. CDR3 length: 14 residues. V was shortened by 7 bases and J by 10 bases, with 20 bases between the two germline ends. Germline loops: CDR1 ENHRY, CDR2 SYGVKD. CDR3 sequence reads: CAITADPNRGEQFF. Here the CDR3 DNA reads TGTGCCATCACTGCGGATCCGAACCGTGGCGAGCAGTTCTTC.

The rearrangement joins TRBV28 to TRBJ2-3; 7 bases match TRBD2. CDR3 length: 13 amino acids. J gave up 6 bases and V 10 bases, and 10 bases lay outside the gene matches. The germline gives CDR1 MDHEN, CDR2 SYDVKM. DNA for the CDR3: TGTGCCACCAACGGGGGGATTACGGATACGCAGTATTTT. This encodes CATNGGITDTQYF.

Regarding this clone: A read error may produce the germline difference seen at one junction end. The V gene is TRBV7-3, the J gene TRBJ2-2; D perhaps matches TRBD2 (6 bases). The CDR3 is made up of 15 amino acids. Germline V gene lookup returns CDR1 SGHTA and CDR2 FQGTGA. CDR3 nucleotide sequence: TGTGCCAGCAGCTTACGGGCGGGGAACGCCGGGGAGCTGTTTTTT. Amino acid sequence: CASSLRAGNAGELFF.

V usage is TRBV29-1 and J usage is TRBJ2-3; 8 bases fit TRBD2. CDR1 SQVTM and CDR2 ANQGSEA come from the germline V gene. The CDR3 consists of 13 residues. J was trimmed by 4 bases and V by 5 bases; bases with no gene match: 5. CDR3 residues: CSVKRGTSDTQYF. CDR3 coding DNA: TGCAGCGTTAAGCGGGGGACCTCAGATACGCAGTATTTT.

This clone showed up just once. V is TRBV7-2 and J is TRBJ2-3; 10 nucleotides align to TRBD2. J was trimmed by 1 base and V by 1 base; bases with no gene match: 5. Germline-derived CDR1 and CDR2 are SGHTA and FQGNSA. CDR3 length equals 17 residues. CDR3 residues: CASSLVRLAGGTDTQYF. As DNA, the CDR3 is TGTGCCAGCAGCTTAGTGAGACTAGCGGGTGGCACAGATACGCAGTATTTT.